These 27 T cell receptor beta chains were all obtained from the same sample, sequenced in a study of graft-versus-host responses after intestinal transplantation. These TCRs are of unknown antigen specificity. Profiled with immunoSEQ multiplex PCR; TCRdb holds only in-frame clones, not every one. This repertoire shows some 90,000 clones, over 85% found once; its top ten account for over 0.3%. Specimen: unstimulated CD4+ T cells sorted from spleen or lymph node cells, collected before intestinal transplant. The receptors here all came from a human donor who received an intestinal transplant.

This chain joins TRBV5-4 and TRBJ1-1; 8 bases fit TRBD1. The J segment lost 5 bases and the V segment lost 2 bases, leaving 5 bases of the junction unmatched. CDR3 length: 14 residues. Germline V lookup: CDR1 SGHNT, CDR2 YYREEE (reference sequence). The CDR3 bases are TGTGCCAGCAGCTTTACAGGGGGTAGGACTGAAGCTTTCTTT. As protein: CASSFTGGRTEAFF.

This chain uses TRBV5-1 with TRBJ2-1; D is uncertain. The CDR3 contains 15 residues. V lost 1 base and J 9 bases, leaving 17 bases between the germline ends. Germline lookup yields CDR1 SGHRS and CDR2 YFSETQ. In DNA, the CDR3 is TGCGCCAGCAGCTTGAGTTGGTCTTGGGCTAGTGAGCAGTTCTTC. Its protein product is CASSLSWSWASEQFF.

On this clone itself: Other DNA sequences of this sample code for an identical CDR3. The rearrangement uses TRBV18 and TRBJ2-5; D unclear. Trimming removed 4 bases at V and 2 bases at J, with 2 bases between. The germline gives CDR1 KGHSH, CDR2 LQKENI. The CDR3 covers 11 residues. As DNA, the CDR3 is TGTGCCAGCTCACTACAAGAGACCCAGTACTTC. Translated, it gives CASSLQETQYF.

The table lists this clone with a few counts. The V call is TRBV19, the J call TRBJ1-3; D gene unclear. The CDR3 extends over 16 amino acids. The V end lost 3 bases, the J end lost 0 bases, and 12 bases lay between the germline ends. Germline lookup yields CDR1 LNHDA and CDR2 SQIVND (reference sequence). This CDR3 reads CASSMTGKVSGNTIYF. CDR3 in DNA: TGTGCCAGTAGTATGACGGGCAAAGTCTCTGGAAACACCATATATTTT.

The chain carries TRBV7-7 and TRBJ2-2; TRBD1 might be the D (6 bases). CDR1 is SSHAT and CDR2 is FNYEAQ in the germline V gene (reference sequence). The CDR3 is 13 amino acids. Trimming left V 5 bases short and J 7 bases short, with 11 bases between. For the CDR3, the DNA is TGTGCCAGCAGCCGACAGGTCAGCGGGGAGCTGTTTTTT. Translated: CASSRQVSGELFF.

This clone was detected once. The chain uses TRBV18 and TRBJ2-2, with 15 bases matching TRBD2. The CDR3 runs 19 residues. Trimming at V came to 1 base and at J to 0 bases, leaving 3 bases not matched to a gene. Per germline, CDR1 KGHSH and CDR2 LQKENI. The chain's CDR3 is CASSPLGLAGGANTGELFF. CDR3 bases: TGTGCCAGCTCACCACTAGGACTAGCGGGAGGGGCGAACACCGGGGAGCTGTTTTTT.

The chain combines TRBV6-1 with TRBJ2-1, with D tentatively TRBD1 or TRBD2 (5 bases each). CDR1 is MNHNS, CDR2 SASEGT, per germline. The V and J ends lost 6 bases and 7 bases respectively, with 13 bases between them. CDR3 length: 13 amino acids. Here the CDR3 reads CASSPVGENEQFF. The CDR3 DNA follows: TGTGCCAGCAGCCCTGTAGGGGAGAATGAGCAGTTCTTC.

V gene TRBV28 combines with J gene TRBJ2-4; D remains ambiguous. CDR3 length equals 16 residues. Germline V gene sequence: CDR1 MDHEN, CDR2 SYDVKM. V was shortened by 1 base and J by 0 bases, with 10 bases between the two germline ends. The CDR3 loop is CASSLLARPAKNIQYF. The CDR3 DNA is TGTGCCAGCAGTTTATTGGCCAGGCCAGCCAAAAACATTCAGTACTTC.

In DNA, the CDR3 is TGTGCCAGCAGCGTAGGTGTCCTGGCGGGATACGAGCAGTACTTC. Amino acids: CASSVGVLAGYEQYF. This sequence joins TRBV9 and TRBJ2-7, with D tentatively TRBD2 (6 bases). V was shortened by 0 bases and J by 4 bases, with 14 bases between the two germline ends. The CDR3 totals 15 residues. Germline CDR1 SGDLS, CDR2 YYNGEE.

The CDR3 spells CASSDNKDGHLGYTF. The DNA of the CDR3 is TGTGCCAGCTCGGACAATAAGGACGGACATCTTGGCTACACCTTC. The J gene is TRBJ1-2, the V gene TRBV18, with a tentative D call TRBD1 (5 bases). CDR3 length: 15 amino acids. Deletions cut 6 bases from V and 7 bases from J, with 21 bases between. CDR1 is KGHSH and CDR2 is LQKENI in the germline V gene.

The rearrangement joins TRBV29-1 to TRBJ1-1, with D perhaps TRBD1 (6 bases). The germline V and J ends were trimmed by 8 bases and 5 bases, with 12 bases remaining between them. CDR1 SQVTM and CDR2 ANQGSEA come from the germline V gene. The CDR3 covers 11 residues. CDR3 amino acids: CSNRVGTEAFF. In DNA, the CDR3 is TGCAGCAACAGGGTTGGGACTGAAGCTTTCTTT. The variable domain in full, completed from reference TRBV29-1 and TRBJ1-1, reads SAVISQKPSRDICQRGTSLTIQCQVDSQVTMMFWYRQQPGQSLTLIATANQGSEATYESGFVIDKFPISRPNLTFSTLTVSNMSPEDSSIYLCSNRVGTEAFFGQGTRLTVV.

CDR3 sequence: CASSSTGTYGYTF. In DNA form, the CDR3 reads TGTGCCAGCAGCTCCACCGGCACCTATGGCTACACCTTC. The J gene is TRBJ1-2, the V gene TRBV6-6; no firm D call. This CDR3 is built from 13 residues. Germline CDR1 is MNHNY and CDR2 is SVGAGI (reference sequence). V was pared by 6 bases and J by 4 bases, with 12 bases between.

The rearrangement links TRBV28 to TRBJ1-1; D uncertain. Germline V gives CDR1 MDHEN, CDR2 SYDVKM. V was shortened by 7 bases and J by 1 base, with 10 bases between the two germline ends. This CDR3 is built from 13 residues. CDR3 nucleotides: TGTGCCAGCAAAACAACGCCGAACACTGAAGCTTTCTTT. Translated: CASKTTPNTEAFF.

CDR3 loop: CASSVAGAGVSTDTQYF. The CDR3 DNA reads TGTGCCAGCAGCGTAGCGGGGGCGGGAGTGAGCACAGATACGCAGTATTTT. The chain combines TRBV9 with TRBJ2-3, with a tentative D call TRBD2 (7 bases). The length of the CDR3 is 17 residues. CDR1 SGDLS and CDR2 YYNGEE come from the germline V gene. Trimming left V 0 bases short and J 0 bases short, with 14 bases between.

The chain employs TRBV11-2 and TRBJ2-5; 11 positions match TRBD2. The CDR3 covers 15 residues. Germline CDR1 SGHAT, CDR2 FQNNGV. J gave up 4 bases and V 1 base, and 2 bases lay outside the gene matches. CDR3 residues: CASSLGGTSGETQYF. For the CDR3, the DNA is TGTGCCAGCAGCTTAGGAGGGACTAGCGGAGAGACCCAGTACTTC.

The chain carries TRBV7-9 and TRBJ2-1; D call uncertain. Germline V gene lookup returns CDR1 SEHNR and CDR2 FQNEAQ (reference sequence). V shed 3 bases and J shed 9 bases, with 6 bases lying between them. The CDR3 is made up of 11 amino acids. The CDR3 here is CASSLMFEQFF. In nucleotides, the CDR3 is TGTGCCAGCAGCTTGATGTTTGAGCAGTTCTTC.

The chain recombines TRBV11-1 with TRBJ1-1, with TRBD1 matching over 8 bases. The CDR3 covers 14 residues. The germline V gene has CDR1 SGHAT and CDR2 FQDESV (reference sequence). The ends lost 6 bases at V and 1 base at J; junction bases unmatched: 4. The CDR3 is CASRFDRGNTEAFF. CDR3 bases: TGTGCCAGCAGATTTGACAGGGGGAACACTGAAGCTTTCTTT.

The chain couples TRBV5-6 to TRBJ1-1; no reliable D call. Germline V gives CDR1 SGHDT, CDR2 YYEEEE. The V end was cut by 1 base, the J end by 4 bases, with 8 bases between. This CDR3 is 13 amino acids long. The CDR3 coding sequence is TGTGCCAGCAGCTTGTTAGGAGCCACTGAAGCTTTCTTT. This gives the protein CASSLLGATEAFF.

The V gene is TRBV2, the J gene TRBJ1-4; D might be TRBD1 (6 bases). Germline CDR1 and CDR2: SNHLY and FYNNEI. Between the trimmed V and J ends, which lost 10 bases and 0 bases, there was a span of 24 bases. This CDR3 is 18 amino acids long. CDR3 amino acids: CATAGSLGHRATNEKLFF. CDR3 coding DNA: TGTGCCACAGCGGGCTCTTTGGGACACCGAGCAACTAATGAAAAACTGTTTTTT. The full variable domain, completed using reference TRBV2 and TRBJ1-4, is EPEVTQTPSHQVTQMGQEVILRCVPISNHLYFYWYRQILGQKVEFLVSFYNNEISEKSEIFDDQFSVERPDGSNFTLKIRSTKLEDSAMYFCATAGSLGHRATNEKLFFGSGTQLSVL.

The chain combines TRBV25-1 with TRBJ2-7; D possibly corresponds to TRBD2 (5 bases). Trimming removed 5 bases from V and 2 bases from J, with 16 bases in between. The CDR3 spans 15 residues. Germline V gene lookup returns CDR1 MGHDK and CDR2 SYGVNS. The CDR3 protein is CASSSLATSTYEQYF. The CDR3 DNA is TGTGCCAGCAGTAGCTTAGCGACATCGACCTACGAGCAGTACTTC.

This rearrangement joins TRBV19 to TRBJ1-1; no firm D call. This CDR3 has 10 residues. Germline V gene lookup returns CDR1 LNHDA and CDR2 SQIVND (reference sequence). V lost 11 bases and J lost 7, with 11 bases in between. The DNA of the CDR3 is TGTGCCGGCCCTGGGTATGAAGCTTTCTTT. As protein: CAGPGYEAFF.

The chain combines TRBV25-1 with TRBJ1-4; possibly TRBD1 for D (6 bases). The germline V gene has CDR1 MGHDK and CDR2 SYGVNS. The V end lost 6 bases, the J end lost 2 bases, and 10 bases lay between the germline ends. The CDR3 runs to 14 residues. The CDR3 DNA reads TGTGCCAGCAGAGAGACAGGCACTAATGAAAAACTGTTTTTT. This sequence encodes CASRETGTNEKLFF.

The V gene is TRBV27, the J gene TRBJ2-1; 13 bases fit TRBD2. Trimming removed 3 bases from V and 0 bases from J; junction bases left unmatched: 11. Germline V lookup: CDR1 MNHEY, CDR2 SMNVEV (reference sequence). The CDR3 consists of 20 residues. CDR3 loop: CASSLPTGTSGKSSYNEQFF. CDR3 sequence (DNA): TGTGCCAGCAGTTTGCCTACTGGGACTAGCGGGAAGAGCTCCTACAATGAGCAGTTCTTC.

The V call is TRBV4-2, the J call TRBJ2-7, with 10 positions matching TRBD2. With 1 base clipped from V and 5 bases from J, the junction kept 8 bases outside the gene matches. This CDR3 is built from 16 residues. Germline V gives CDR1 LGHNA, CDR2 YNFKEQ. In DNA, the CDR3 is TGTGCCAGCAGCCAAGGCGGCCTAGCGGGAGCCAACGAGCAGTACTTC. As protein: CASSQGGLAGANEQYF.

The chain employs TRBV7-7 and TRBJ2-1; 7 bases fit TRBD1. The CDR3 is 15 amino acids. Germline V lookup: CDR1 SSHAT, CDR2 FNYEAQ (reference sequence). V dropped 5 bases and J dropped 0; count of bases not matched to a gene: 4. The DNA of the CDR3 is TGTGCCAGCAGCCAAACAGGGGCCTCCTACAATGAGCAGTTCTTC. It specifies CASSQTGASYNEQFF.

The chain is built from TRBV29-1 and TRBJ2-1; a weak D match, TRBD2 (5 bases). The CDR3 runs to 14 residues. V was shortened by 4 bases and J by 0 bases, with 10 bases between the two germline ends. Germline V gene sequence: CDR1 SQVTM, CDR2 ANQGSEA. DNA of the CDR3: TGCAGCGTTGGAGGGTTCCTCTCCTACAATGAGCAGTTCTTC. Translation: CSVGGFLSYNEQFF.

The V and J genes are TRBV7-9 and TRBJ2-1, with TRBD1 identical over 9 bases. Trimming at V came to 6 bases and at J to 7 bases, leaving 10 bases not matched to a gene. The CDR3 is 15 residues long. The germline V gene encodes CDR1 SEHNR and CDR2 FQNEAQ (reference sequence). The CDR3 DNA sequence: TGTGCCAGCAGAAGACCGGGACAGGGAGGGAATGAGCAGTTCTTC. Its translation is CASRRPGQGGNEQFF.